This T cell receptor beta chain originates from a study of human T cells and chemical hapten exposure. Notes on the study in general: Sensitization with DPC brought no change to TCRs above 1 in 1000 in frequency. Significantly more large CDR3 similarity clusters arose among expanded TCRs than among controls.

One entry per CDR3 protein results from TCRdb running MiXCR on the RACE reads. The data contain around 350,000 distinct CDR3 sequences, 4.5% to 7% of them singletons. Time point specified: pre-sensitization, week 0. Treatment given: therapeutic diphenylcyclopropenone sensitization with weekly scalp DPC. The CDR3 spans 17 residues. Per the germline V gene, CDR1 is SGHKS and CDR2 is YYEKEE (reference sequence). J was trimmed by 0 bases and V by 4 bases; bases with no gene match: 10. This clonotype was detected only a few times. Its target is not known. The sequence came from a woman between 18 and 30 years old with alopecia areata. Some clones in this sample may be carry-over from other donors' samples. The chain has TRBV5-5 and TRBJ2-7, with 10 bases that match TRBD1. The sample was whole blood, taken in connection with sensitization to the hapten diphenylcyclopropenone (DPC). The CDR3 DNA sequence: TGTGCCAGCAGCCCAGGCTGGGGACAGGGGAGCTCCTACGAGCAGTACTTC. It codes for CASSPGWGQGSSYEQYF.